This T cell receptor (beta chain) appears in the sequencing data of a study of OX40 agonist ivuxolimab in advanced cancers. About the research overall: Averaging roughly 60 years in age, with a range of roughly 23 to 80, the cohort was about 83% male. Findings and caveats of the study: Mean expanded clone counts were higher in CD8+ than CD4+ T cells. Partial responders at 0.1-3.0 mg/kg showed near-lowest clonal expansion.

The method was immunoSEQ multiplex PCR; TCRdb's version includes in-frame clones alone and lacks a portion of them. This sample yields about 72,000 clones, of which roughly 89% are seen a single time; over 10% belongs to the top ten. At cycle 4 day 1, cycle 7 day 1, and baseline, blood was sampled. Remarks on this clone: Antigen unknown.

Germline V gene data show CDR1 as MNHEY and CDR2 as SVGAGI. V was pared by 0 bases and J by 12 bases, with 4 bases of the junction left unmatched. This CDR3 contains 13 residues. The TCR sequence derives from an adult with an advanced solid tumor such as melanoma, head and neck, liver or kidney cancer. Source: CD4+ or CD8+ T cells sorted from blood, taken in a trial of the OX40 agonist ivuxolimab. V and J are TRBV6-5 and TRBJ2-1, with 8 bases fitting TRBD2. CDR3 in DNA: TGTGCCAGCAGTTACTCTTCTAGCGGGCCGCAGTTCTTC. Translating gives CASSYSSSGPQFF.